The clone carrying this T cell receptor beta chain showed up just a few times. Its antigen remains unidentified. The CDR3 totals 13 residues. Germline V CDR1 and CDR2: KGHSH, LQKENI. V dropped 3 bases and J dropped 8 bases, with 13 bases sitting between them. This sample is part of a study of T cells after yellow fever vaccination. Study-wide context: Fractions of low cell number were prepared using SMART-Seq v4 Ultra Low Input. Notes on the study in general: The CD4 and CD8 compartments had a small share of their clonotypes in common. Clones that expanded after primary vaccination mostly reappeared after the booster (96% CD4, 70% to 90% CD8).

TCR cDNA was made by 5'RACE template switching, adding a universal primer site and UMIs. TCRdb redid the calling of the 5' RACE reads with MiXCR, one entry per CDR3 protein. The sample records 200,000 to 250,000 distinct CDR3 sequences, 6.9% being singletons. The gene calls are TRBV18 and TRBJ1-2; weak D call: TRBD1 (5 bases). The receptor was isolated from a man aged 25-40 years who received the YFV17D yellow fever vaccine. Source: CD4+ T cells sorted from PBMCs, taken 15 days after the yellow fever booster vaccination. The CDR3 DNA sequence: TGTGCCAGCTCACCGGGAACAGGCCTCGGCTACACCTTC. It is translated as CASSPGTGLGYTF.